The 27 T cell receptor beta chains below come from one sample, sequenced in a study of vaccination and CD4 T cells after COVID-19. The assay that was used to sequence DNA from cultured CD4+ T cells was the Oncomine TCR Beta short-read assay. TCRdb fed the PCR reads into MiXCR, producing one record per CDR3 protein. The table has over 20,000 distinct CDR3 sequences, more than 30% seen once; the top ten hold roughly 29%. No antigen has been identified for these receptors. Time point reported: late sampling 161 to 241 days after vaccination in three convalescent patients. As for treatment: approximately nine-day PBMC culture with coronavirus spike peptide pools or control peptides (ViraFEST assay). The sequences come from CD4+ T cells from blood, cultured in vitro, collected about 7 months after SARS-CoV-2 vaccination. Every receptor here comes from a human donor who had recovered from COVID-19.

This sequence joins TRBV7-2 and TRBJ1-1, with 9 bases lining up with TRBD1. The CDR3 totals 13 residues. Per germline, CDR1 SGHTA and CDR2 FQGNSA. The V segment lost 5 bases and the J segment 12 bases; nucleotides outside the gene matches: 10. The CDR3 sequence is CASSTRTGESPFF. CDR3 bases: TGTGCCAGCAGCACACGGACAGGGGAGAGTCCTTTCTTT.

In its sample, this clonotype was seen a few times. The chain employs TRBV18 and TRBJ2-7, with TRBD1 matching over 8 bases. The V and J ends lost 6 bases and 6 bases, in that order; junction bases with no gene match: 10. The CDR3 loop spans 14 amino acids. The germline V gene encodes CDR1 KGHSH and CDR2 LQKENI. In nucleotides, the CDR3 is TGTGCCAGCTCCCGGACGACAGGGGACGGCGAGCAGTACTTC. Residues: CASSRTTGDGEQYF. Looking up the rest from reference TRBV18 and TRBJ2-7 gives the full variable domain: NAGVMQNPRHLVRRRGQEARLRCSPMKGHSHVYWYRQLPEEGLKFMVYLQKENIIDESGMPKERFSAEFPKEGPSILRIQQVVRGDSAAYFCASSRTTGDGEQYFGPGTRLTVT.

The chain has TRBV20-1 and TRBJ2-5; the match to TRBD1 covers 7 bases. The CDR3 sequence is 12 residues long. Germline CDR1 is DFQATT and CDR2 is SNEGSKA (reference sequence). Unmatched junction bases numbered 2, after V lost 4 bases and J lost 3 bases. CDR3 amino acids: CSATDREETQYF. CDR3 bases: TGCAGTGCTACTGACAGGGAAGAGACCCAGTACTTC.

The chain is built from TRBV7-2 and TRBJ2-7; 9 bases match TRBD2. Germline CDR1 reads SGHTA; CDR2 reads FQGNSA. V shed 3 bases and J 0 bases; nucleotides not matched to a gene: 6. The CDR3 totals 16 residues. The CDR3: CASSFSGAGGSYEQYF. In DNA, the CDR3 is TGTGCCAGCAGCTTCTCCGGAGCGGGAGGCTCCTACGAGCAGTACTTC.

Note on this clonotype: The CDR3 does not close with the conserved phenylalanine or tryptophan, likely indicating a read error. The chain recombines TRBV20-1 with TRBJ1-2; D ambiguous. This CDR3 has 10 amino acids. The V gene lost 6 bases and the J gene lost 0 bases, with 2 bases spanning the gap. Germline lookup yields CDR1 DFQATT and CDR2 SNEGSKA (reference sequence). The CDR3 region is CSAANYGYTL. The CDR3 region has the DNA TGCAGTGCGGCTAACTATGGCTACACCCTC.

The genes are TRBV20-1 and TRBJ1-2; 8 positions agree with TRBD1. The V gene end was trimmed by 5 bases and the J gene end by 13 bases; junction bases not matched to a gene: 15. The CDR3 loop spans 13 amino acids. The germline V gene has CDR1 DFQATT and CDR2 SNEGSKA (reference sequence). This CDR3 is CSALRGTGPLLTF. The CDR3 nucleotides read TGCAGTGCTCTACGGGGGACAGGACCACTGCTCACCTTC.

Concerning this clonotype itself: The limits of the CDR3 on the DNA are not certain, so only TCRdb's listed CDR3 is given. The rearrangement uses TRBV27 and TRBJ2-2; the table's D call TRBD1 went unverified against the DNA. The CDR3 is 22 residues long, counting both termini. The germline CDR1 and CDR2 sequences are MNHEY and SMNVEV (reference sequence). The CDR3 protein is CASSSRTGNYEQYFGPGGELFF.

The rearrangement links TRBV5-1 to TRBJ1-3, with D maybe TRBD1 (6 bases). The CDR3 is 15 residues long. CDR1 and CDR2 (germline): SGHRS, YFSETQ. Trimming cost V 1 base and J 4 bases, with 12 bases left between them. The chain's CDR3 is CASSLTGMSGNTIYF. DNA for the CDR3: TGCGCCAGCAGCTTGACAGGGATGAGCGGAAACACCATATATTTT. The whole variable domain, remainder taken from reference TRBV5-1 and TRBJ1-3, is KAGVTQTPRYLIKTRGQQVTLSCSPISGHRSVSWYQQTPGQGLQFLFEYFSETQRNKGNFPGRFSGRQFSNSRSEMNVSTLELGDSALYLCASSLTGMSGNTIYFGEGSWLTVV.

This rearrangement joins TRBV7-9 to TRBJ2-4, with D unclear. CDR3 length: 13 amino acids. Germline V gives CDR1 SEHNR, CDR2 FQNEAQ (reference sequence). The ends were cut back, 1 base at V and 6 bases at J, with 7 bases in the middle. CDR3 DNA sequence: TGTGCCAGCAGCTTAGGGTCCGGAAACATTCAGTACTTC. Translation gives CASSLGSGNIQYF.

The chain couples TRBV11-1 to TRBJ2-7, with no clear D. The CDR3 has 13 amino acids. CDR1 and CDR2 (germline): SGHAT, FQDESV (reference sequence). V was shortened by 1 base and J by 1 base, with 5 bases between the two germline ends. Here the CDR3 reads CASSLDLSYEQYF. The CDR3 nucleotides read TGTGCCAGCAGCTTAGACCTTTCCTACGAGCAGTACTTC.

The rearrangement uses TRBV6-1 and TRBJ2-5; D is possibly TRBD1 (6 bases). There are 13 residues in the CDR3. V lost 5 bases and J 0 bases, leaving 7 bases between the germline ends. Germline V lookup: CDR1 MNHNS, CDR2 SASEGT. CDR3 bases: TGTGCCAGCAGTCGGGACAACCAAGAGACCCAGTACTTC. This gives the protein CASSRDNQETQYF.

This chain links TRBV6-5 with TRBJ2-1; D tentatively reads TRBD1 or TRBD2 (5 bases each). The CDR3 has 15 residues. The germline CDR1 and CDR2 sequences are MNHEY and SVGAGI. Between the trimmed V and J ends, which lost 2 bases and 3 bases, there was a span of 11 bases. The CDR3 sequence: CASSYRGSLYNEQFF. As DNA, the CDR3 is TGTGCCAGCAGTTACCGGGGCTCCCTCTACAATGAGCAGTTCTTC.

The chain has TRBV5-6 and TRBJ1-5; D is unclear. The CDR3 length is 15 residues. Deletions cut 4 bases from V and 0 bases from J, with 11 bases between. The germline gives CDR1 SGHDT, CDR2 YYEEEE. CDR3 region: CASSQERYSNQPQHF. In nucleotides, the CDR3 is TGTGCCAGCAGCCAGGAGCGCTATAGCAATCAGCCCCAGCATTTT.

The CDR3 protein is CASSIGQGRSYEQYF. Written as DNA, the CDR3 is TGTGCCAGCAGCATAGGACAGGGAAGGTCCTACGAGCAGTACTTC. The J gene is TRBJ2-7, the V gene TRBV7-2; TRBD1 aligns across 8 bases. Germline trimming cut 5 bases from V and 1 base from J; bases unmatched to any gene: 7. The CDR3 contains 15 residues. CDR1 is SGHTA and CDR2 is FQGNSA in the germline V gene.

CDR3 loop: CSARDTAGRIDEQYF. The CDR3 DNA is TGCAGTGCTAGAGATACGGCAGGGCGGATTGACGAGCAGTACTTC. The chain combines TRBV20-1 with TRBJ2-7; TRBD1 might be the D (5 bases). CDR3 length: 15 amino acids. Germline loops: CDR1 DFQATT, CDR2 SNEGSKA (reference sequence). Between the trimmed V and J ends, which lost 0 bases and 5 bases, there was a span of 17 bases.

This clonotype was detected only a few times. This chain connects TRBV19 to TRBJ1-2; D unclear. This CDR3 has 12 amino acids. V gave up 3 bases and J gave up 5 bases, with 7 bases separating them. Germline lookup yields CDR1 LNHDA and CDR2 SQIVND (reference sequence). The CDR3 DNA sequence: TGTGCCAGTAGTATTCAAGGGTATGGCTACACCTTC. As protein: CASSIQGYGYTF.

The V call is TRBV7-2, the J call TRBJ1-2; tentative D call: TRBD1 (5 bases). V was pared by 0 bases and J by 3 bases, with 17 bases between. There are 17 residues in the CDR3. Per the germline V gene, CDR1 is SGHTA and CDR2 is FQGNSA. The CDR3 protein is CASSLARFWGMDYGYTF. DNA of the CDR3: TGTGCCAGCAGCTTAGCGAGGTTTTGGGGGATGGACTATGGCTACACCTTC.

This clonotype has more than one count but fewer than ten. The gene calls are TRBV20-1 and TRBJ1-1; D is possibly TRBD1 (5 bases). The CDR3 covers 14 residues. The V end lost 6 bases, the J end lost 3 bases, and 17 bases lay between the germline ends. Germline CDR1 and CDR2: DFQATT and SNEGSKA (reference sequence). In DNA, the CDR3 is TGCAGTGCCACTAGGGGAGGGATGGACACTGAAGCTTTCTTT. Protein sequence: CSATRGGMDTEAFF.

This clonotype has only a few counts. The chain carries TRBV19 and TRBJ2-7; 14 bases are a match to TRBD2. The CDR3 sequence is 16 residues long. Germline CDR1 reads LNHDA; CDR2 reads SQIVND (reference sequence). The V segment lost 3 bases and the J segment 4 bases; nucleotides outside the gene matches: 5. The CDR3 DNA follows: TGTGCCAGTAGTATCTCCGGGACTAGCGGGAGTTACGAGCAGTACTTC. This encodes CASSISGTSGSYEQYF.

This clonotype occurred a few times. The genes are TRBV7-9 and TRBJ1-6; perhaps TRBD1 as D (6 bases). The V gene's germline CDR1 is SEHNR and CDR2 FQNEAQ (reference sequence). The CDR3 is 13 residues long. Trimming took off 6 bases at V and 8 bases at J, with 11 bases between the two ends. Here the CDR3 reads CASRVGQYSPLHF. Here the CDR3 DNA reads TGTGCCAGCAGGGTTGGACAGTATTCACCCCTCCACTTT.

The chain recombines TRBV20-1 with TRBJ2-5; no definite D call. Trimming took 2 bases from V and 2 from J, leaving 9 bases between them. Germline loops: CDR1 DFQATT, CDR2 SNEGSKA (reference sequence). The CDR3 totals 13 residues. CDR3 in amino acids: CSARKGQQETQYF. The CDR3 bases are TGCAGTGCTAGAAAGGGCCAGCAAGAGACCCAGTACTTC.

This clonotype was observed a handful of times. The chain combines TRBV7-2 with TRBJ2-1; no definite D call. The length of the CDR3 is 14 residues. CDR1 is SGHTA and CDR2 is FQGNSA in the germline V gene. With 1 base removed from V and 6 bases from J, the gap between germline ends came to 10 bases. The CDR3 region is CASSLVAAGNEQFF. The CDR3 coding sequence is TGTGCCAGCAGCTTAGTGGCAGCAGGCAATGAGCAGTTCTTC. Full variable domain (missing parts from reference TRBV7-2 and TRBJ2-1): GAGVSQSPSNKVTEKGKDVELRCDPISGHTALYWYRQSLGQGLEFLIYFQGNSAPDKSGLPSDRFSAERTGGSVSTLTIQRTQQEDSAVYLCASSLVAAGNEQFFGPGTRLTVL.

The J gene is TRBJ2-3, the V gene TRBV11-3; 10 bases align to TRBD2. The V segment lost 4 bases and the J segment 3 bases; nucleotides outside the gene matches: 10. Per germline, CDR1 SGHNT and CDR2 YENEEA. The CDR3 loop spans 17 amino acids. Written as DNA, the CDR3 is TGTGCCAGCAGCTCACCTAGCGGGAGCTCAGTAACAGATACGCAGTATTTT. Its protein is CASSSPSGSSVTDTQYF.

V usage is TRBV28 and J usage is TRBJ2-1; 7 bases match TRBD1. This CDR3 has 15 amino acids. V dropped 5 bases and J dropped 3; count of bases not matched to a gene: 7. Germline loops: CDR1 MDHEN, CDR2 SYDVKM. The CDR3 loop reads CASSPPQGYYNEQFF. The CDR3 DNA reads as TGTGCCAGCAGTCCCCCACAGGGGTACTACAATGAGCAGTTCTTC.

The V and J genes are TRBV6-5 and TRBJ1-2; 11 nucleotides line up with TRBD1. The CDR3 is 17 amino acids. Germline CDR1 and CDR2: MNHEY and SVGAGI. The V and J ends lost 1 base and 5 bases, in that order; junction bases with no gene match: 9. CDR3: CASSYLRTGGAGYGYTF. CDR3 in DNA: TGTGCCAGCAGTTACTTGAGGACAGGGGGCGCAGGGTATGGCTACACCTTC.

The rearrangement joins TRBV20-1 to TRBJ2-3, with D tentatively TRBD1 (5 bases). From germline, CDR1 is DFQATT and CDR2 SNEGSKA (reference sequence). V was pared by 2 bases and J by 0 bases, with 9 bases between. The CDR3 totals 14 residues. Here the CDR3 DNA reads TGCAGTGCTAGAAAGGGGCCTAGCACAGATACGCAGTATTTT. This gives the protein CSARKGPSTDTQYF.

The V call is TRBV7-3, the J call TRBJ2-3; 9 bases line up with TRBD2. CDR1 is SGHTA and CDR2 is FQGTGA in the germline V gene. With 3 bases clipped from V and 7 bases from J, the junction kept 11 bases outside the gene matches. CDR3 length equals 16 residues. The CDR3 spells CASSFGTSRGMNTQYF. As DNA, the CDR3 is TGTGCCAGCAGCTTCGGGACTAGCCGCGGGATGAATACGCAGTATTTT. Together with reference TRBV7-3 and TRBJ2-3, the CDR3 gives the full variable domain: GAGVSQTPSNKVTEKGKYVELRCDPISGHTALYWYRQSLGQGPEFLIYFQGTGAADDSGLPNDRFFAVRPEGSVSTLKIQRTERGDSAVYLCASSFGTSRGMNTQYFGPGTRLTVL.